The following is a T cell receptor beta chain sequence with its context. This entry is derived from a study of monozygotic twins with inflammatory bowel disease. The CDR3 spans 15 residues. Germline V gene lookup returns CDR1 SEHNR and CDR2 FQNEAQ (reference sequence). Using the 5' RACE reads, TCRdb records one entry per CDR3 protein without DNA. The sample has some 450,000 distinct CDR3 sequences. The chain employs TRBV7-9 and TRBJ1-1; TCRdb's D call, TRBD1, is unchecked because there is no DNA. This receptor was taken from a human donor with ulcerative colitis or Crohn's disease, or a healthy co-twin of an affected twin (not recorded which). Sequencing used blood. The CDR3 region is CASSTWDRLNTEAFF.